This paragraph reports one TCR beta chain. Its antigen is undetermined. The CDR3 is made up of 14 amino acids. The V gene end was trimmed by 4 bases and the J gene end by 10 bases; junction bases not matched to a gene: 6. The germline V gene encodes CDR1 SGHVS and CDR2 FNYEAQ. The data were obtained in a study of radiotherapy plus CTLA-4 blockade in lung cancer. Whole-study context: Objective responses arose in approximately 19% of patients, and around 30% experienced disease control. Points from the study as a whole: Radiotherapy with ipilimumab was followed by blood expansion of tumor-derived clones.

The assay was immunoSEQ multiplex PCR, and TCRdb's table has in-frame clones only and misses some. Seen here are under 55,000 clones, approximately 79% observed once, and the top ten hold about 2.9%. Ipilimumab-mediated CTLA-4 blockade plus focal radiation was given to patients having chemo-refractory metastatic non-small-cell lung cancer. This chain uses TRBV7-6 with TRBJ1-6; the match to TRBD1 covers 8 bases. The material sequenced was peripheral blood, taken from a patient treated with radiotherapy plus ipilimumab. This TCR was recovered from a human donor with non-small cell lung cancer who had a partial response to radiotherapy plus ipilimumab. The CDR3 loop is CASSSGQGRSPLHF. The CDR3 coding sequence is TGTGCCAGCAGCTCAGGACAGGGAAGATCACCCCTCCACTTT.